This TCR beta chain emerged from a study of blood T cell repertoires in COVID-19 (dated by TCRdb to 2019 to 2021). For the study in its entirety: Samples covering the acute and convalescent phases of COVID-19 were provided by collaborators in the United States, Italy and Spain. The prospective study material was composed of cDNA or gDNA derived from T cells, B-cell-depleted T cells, or PBMCs. Deeply sampled blood TCRbeta repertoires from subjects exposed to, actively infected with, or recovered from COVID-19 were included in the dataset. The repertoires were made available in a free public database intended to serve as a resource for research on the immune response to SARS-CoV-2. Samples were obtained from the ongoing ImmuneRACE study (first 160 participants) and from 950 to 1,500 subjects provided by 6 global collaborators. Nearly every sample came with metadata listing a de-identified subject ID, COVID-19 status, age in years and sex. Where HLA class I and class II types were available, the types were taken from metadata supplied by the sample provider, not from assay-based typing. Points the paper makes about the study in general: Clinical and demographic metadata were provided uncurated, with the amount varying by source and participant.

Participants in the prospective study were enrolled through a virtual design, were aged roughly 18 to 100 years, and lived in some 24 United States geographic areas. To assign participants to cohorts, the prospective study relied on clinical history that participants themselves reported in a screening survey and a study questionnaire. A participant counted as exposed if, within 2 weeks of entering the study, that participant had been in contact with someone who had a PCR-confirmed or clinician-diagnosed COVID-19 case. In the prospective study, mobile phlebotomists collected whole blood, serum and a nasopharyngeal or oropharyngeal swab from each participant. Additional blood draws and questionnaires over an approximately two-month period could optionally be provided by prospective study participants. Blood samples from the prospective study were shipped frozen or at room temperature prior to DNA extraction.

The table lists this clone with a few counts. The target of this receptor is not known. No qualities accompany the bases; no much larger clone lies one base away. TCRbeta CDR3 regions were amplified from genomic DNA using the immunoSEQ Assay, a bias-controlled multiplex PCR. The source study handled its data this way. The number of nucleated cells in each sample was estimated from the amplification of reference gene primers within the assay. Sequence reads were collapsed and filtered to measure the absolute abundance of every unique TCRbeta CDR3 rearrangement. Productive Simpson clonality was computed per sample as the square root of Simpson's diversity index over productive rearrangements. TCRdb obtained this table from immuneACCESS and retained in-frame rearrangements with V and J assigned. These tables miss some clones; where compared with another copy, unresolved V genes account for less than half of the shortfall, and the remainder is unexplained. V and J calls and clone size are given by that table; D and trimming were obtained from the DNA. In all, the sample holds roughly 200,000 clones, and around 84% of those were seen once. Together, the top ten hold roughly 3.2% of the sample.

CDR3 length: 15 amino acids, cysteine to phenylalanine. Only the CDR3 part of the read is kept: 45 bases, read in frame from the first base. At the junction V is shortened by 3 bases and J by 6 bases; bases outside the gene matches: 8. The CDR1 and CDR2 encoded by the germline V gene (reference sequence) are LNHDA and SQIVND. The receptor chain draws on TRBV19 and TRBJ1-2, with 9 bases in between that match TRBD1. Sequencing was carried out using PBMCs or T cells enriched from blood (not recorded which). The clonotype originates from a woman aged 30 to 39 who had been exposed to COVID-19. The DNA sequence reads TGTGCCAGTAGTATTCAACGGGACAGGGCACATGGCTACACCTTC. This is translated as CASSIQRDRAHGYTF.